This entry is about one T cell receptor (beta chain). This clone showed up just a few times. Its antigen has not been determined. Per-base qualities were not stored, and no clone one base away is much larger. The CDR3 regions of human TCRbeta chains were analyzed by immunosequencing. On the study's bioinformatics: Repertoire TCRs were matched against a reference library of SARS-CoV-2-specific TCRs generated with the MIRA antigen-specificity platform. Breadth was defined as the fraction of unique TCRs that were SARS-CoV-2-associated. Depth was defined as the fraction of total T cells that were SARS-CoV-2-associated. Each spike-specific TCR was assigned to its reactive spike region and to a CD4 or CD8 class using the MIRA data. Log10-transformed breadth and depth values were compared by one-way ANOVA with Sidak's multiple comparisons tests. In its TCRdb copy, this immuneACCESS table keeps in-frame sequences only and misses some clones. Where compared with another copy, unresolved V genes explain less than half of these, and the others have no known cause. The V and J calls and clone size were taken over from that table, and D and trimming were inferred from the DNA. In this sample the table shows around 100,000 clones, around 87% of which occur a single time. Together, the top ten hold just over 4% of the sample.

Ends trimmed: V by 1 base, J by 4 bases; bases unmatched to a gene: 0. Taken from the germline V gene (reference sequence), the CDR1 and CDR2 loops are GTSNPN and SVGIG. The CDR3 spans 12 residues, from the cysteine through the phenylalanine. This entry keeps only the CDR3 DNA: 36 bases, framed from base 1. The record originates from a study of T cell responses to AZD1222 COVID-19 vaccine (dated by TCRdb to about 2021). About the study as a whole: A total of more than 230 trial participants underwent TCR sequencing, of whom approximately 200 had received two doses of AZD1222 and some 25 had received two doses of the MenACWY control vaccine. Trial participants were enrolled by age into 18-55, 56-69 and 70-plus year subgroups, with approximately 150, 30 and 60 TCR-sequenced participants respectively. What the study reported, not specific to this receptor: Participants were mostly white British, with more females than males. The authors suggested clonal diversity may have been underestimated. Because no day 14 peak-response samples were available, the repertoires could be characterized only after the peak T cell response. After two AZD1222 doses, spike-specific TCR breadth and depth were significantly higher than at day 0 and than in MenACWY recipients. Nearly half of unique spike-specific TCRs reportedly recognized epitopes outside regions mutated in the B.1.351 and B.1.1.7 variants. The 56-69-year group was small, and its depth increase did not reach significance, likely because of low power. Vaccine-associated CD4 TCRs spanned the whole spike protein, with dominant responses in regions 160-218 and 743-854. Only five to seven AZD1222 recipients were SARS-CoV-2 seropositive at baseline, limiting conclusions about previously exposed vaccinees.

Interpreted using the paper, the time point label stands for: baseline before first vaccination. The treatment or condition label of this sample denotes: meningococcal conjugate vaccine given as trial control. Vaccinee samples came from UK trials COV001 and COV002, including a single-blind randomized controlled phase 2/3 trial of AZD1222 (ChAdOx1 nCoV-19) in healthy adults. Trial participant PBMC samples were collected at day 0 and day 28 after the second dose for TCRbeta chain sequencing. This receptor was obtained from an adult in good health. Rearrangement joined TRBV30 to TRBJ1-2; 7 junctional bases match TRBD1. The sequenced sample was peripheral blood, obtained on day 0 of MenACWY control vaccination. The CDR3 has the sequence CAWSGQGYGYTF. The DNA is TGTGCCTGGAGTGGACAGGGCTATGGCTACACCTTC.